This entry concerns a single T cell receptor (beta chain). Sequencing libraries for TCR beta were prepared with iRepertoire HTBI primers and Arm-PCR of CDR3 regions. In TCRdb, the multiplex PCR reads were re-called with MiXCR into one record per CDR3 protein. The table lists 600,000 to 650,000 distinct CDR3 sequences, roughly 15% of them singletons. This sample's time point: newly diagnosed GD, antithyroid drugs for less than 3 months. The authors made the TCR library using RNA they extracted from PBMCs. Per germline, CDR1 DFQATT and CDR2 SNEGSKA (reference sequence). Trimming cost V 4 bases and J 11 bases, with 11 bases left between them. There are 10 residues in the CDR3. The data were taken from a study of regulatory T cells in long-lasting Graves disease. Study-level background: Newly diagnosed Graves' patients took antithyroid drugs under 3 months.

Another study also made use of these data, one on T cells in Graves' hyperthyroidism and ophthalmopathy.

The sample in question was peripheral blood mononuclear cells (PBMCs), obtained at new diagnosis, from a patient treated with antithyroid drugs. This receptor was taken from a woman younger than 45 with Graves disease. The V gene is TRBV20-1, the J gene TRBJ1-1, with unresolved D. The CDR3 reads CSATNFLAFF. The CDR3 DNA is TGCAGTGCTACCAACTTTTTGGCTTTCTTT.